Below, 25 T cell receptor beta chains from the same sample are listed, as sequenced in a study of blood T cell repertoires in COVID-19. Sequencing used immunoSEQ multiplex PCR; TCRdb keeps in-frame clones, though not all of them. The sample includes about 150,000 clones, roughly 80% of them seen just once. The sample comprised peripheral blood. The origin of the receptors is a man aged 50 or older with active or convalescent COVID-19.

The gene calls are TRBV25-1 and TRBJ1-5; perhaps TRBD1 as D (5 bases). Trimming took off 4 bases at V and 4 bases at J, with 11 bases between the two ends. CDR3 size: 14 residues. The germline CDR1 and CDR2 sequences are MGHDK and SYGVNS. The CDR3 DNA is TGTGCCAGCAGTGGAAGCGGGGGTAATCAGCCCCAGCATTTT. Translating it yields CASSGSGGNQPQHF.

The chain carries TRBV5-1 and TRBJ1-6; D call uncertain. The V gene lost 0 bases and the J gene lost 0 bases, with 10 bases spanning the gap. The CDR3 extends over 17 amino acids. Germline CDR1 SGHRS, CDR2 YFSETQ. The CDR3, as DNA: TGCGCCAGCAGCTTGGAGGTCGGGAGCTCCTATAATTCACCCCTCCACTTT. It is translated as CASSLEVGSSYNSPLHF.

The chain is built from TRBV9 and TRBJ2-5; maybe TRBD1 (6 bases). The CDR3 totals 15 residues. Looked up from germline, CDR1 is SGDLS and CDR2 is YYNGEE. The V end was cut by 0 bases, the J end by 5 bases, with 14 bases between. CDR3 in amino acids: CASSVDNRVRETQYF. The CDR3, as DNA: TGTGCCAGCAGCGTAGATAACAGGGTCAGGGAGACCCAGTACTTC.

This chain joins TRBV30 and TRBJ1-6, with D uncertain. The CDR3 covers 12 residues. The V end was cut by 0 bases, the J end by 14 bases, with 11 bases between. CDR1 is GTSNPN and CDR2 is SVGIG in the germline V gene (reference sequence). The CDR3 nucleotides are TGTGCCTGGAGTGTACCTAAAATCTCCCTCCACTTT. Protein product: CAWSVPKISLHF.

The CDR3 reads CASSYSMTGRSPLHF. The CDR3 DNA reads TGTGCCAGCAGTTACTCGATGACAGGACGATCACCCCTCCACTTT. The chain is built from TRBV6-5 and TRBJ1-6; the D gene is possibly TRBD1 (6 bases). This CDR3 is 15 amino acids long. CDR1 and CDR2 from the germline V gene are MNHEY and SVGAGI. The V gene lost 0 bases and the J gene lost 10 bases, with 13 bases spanning the gap.

This chain links TRBV28 with TRBJ2-3, with 11 bases aligning to TRBD2. The CDR3 loop spans 16 amino acids. Germline CDR1 and CDR2: MDHEN and SYDVKM. After removal of 6 bases from V and 4 bases from J, the junction contained 9 bases not matched to a gene. Here the CDR3 reads CASSHQTSGTADTQYF. The CDR3 DNA sequence: TGTGCCAGCAGCCATCAGACTAGCGGGACGGCAGATACGCAGTATTTT.

This chain connects TRBV28 to TRBJ2-6; 7 bases are shared with TRBD2. Trimming took 5 bases from V and 4 from J; bases not matched to a gene: 11. Germline CDR1 reads MDHEN; CDR2 reads SYDVKM. The CDR3 has 17 residues. The CDR3 protein is CASSHLRAGAGANVLTF. The CDR3, as DNA: TGTGCCAGCAGTCATCTCCGGGCGGGAGCCGGGGCCAACGTCCTGACTTTC.

This sequence joins TRBV6-5 and TRBJ2-7; tentatively, D is TRBD1 (6 bases). Trimming stripped 7 bases from V and 4 bases from J, with 14 bases between. Germline-derived CDR1 and CDR2 are MNHEY and SVGAGI. This CDR3 is 13 amino acids long. In nucleotides, the CDR3 is TGTGCCAGCATTAGAAGAGGGGGTTACGAGCAGTACTTC. It yields the protein CASIRRGGYEQYF.

In this sample, this clone turned up once. The chain combines TRBV7-9 with TRBJ2-3; a possible D gene is TRBD2 (6 bases). The V end was cut by 5 bases, the J end by 3 bases, with 18 bases between. The CDR3 is made up of 16 amino acids. Germline V gene sequence: CDR1 SEHNR, CDR2 FQNEAQ (reference sequence). The CDR3 nucleotides read TGTGCCAGCAGCCTACCACGGAATGCGGGGACAGATACGCAGTATTTT. This translates into CASSLPRNAGTDTQYF.

This sequence joins TRBV19 and TRBJ1-5; D is ambiguous. This CDR3 comprises 15 residues. V lost 3 bases and J lost 3, with 12 bases in between. Germline CDR1 LNHDA, CDR2 SQIVND (reference sequence). This chain's CDR3 is CASSIKAGVNQPQHF. CDR3 DNA: TGTGCCAGTAGTATCAAGGCTGGAGTCAATCAGCCCCAGCATTTT.

This clone has more than one count but fewer than ten. This chain uses TRBV28 with TRBJ2-7, with D possibly being TRBD1 (6 bases). Per germline, CDR1 MDHEN and CDR2 SYDVKM. The germline V and J ends were trimmed by 4 bases and 1 base, with 20 bases remaining between them. The CDR3 has 17 amino acids. CDR3 sequence (DNA): TGTGCCAGCAGTTCGACGTTGTGGACAGAAACATCCTACGAGCAGTACTTC. This gives the protein CASSSTLWTETSYEQYF.

V usage is TRBV29-1 and J usage is TRBJ2-3, with unresolved D. Germline CDR1 reads SQVTM; CDR2 reads ANQGSEA. The CDR3 contains 12 residues. V shed 0 bases and J shed 2 bases, with 3 bases lying between them. The CDR3 spells CSVEDHTDTQYF. The CDR3 DNA sequence: TGCAGCGTTGAAGACCACACAGATACGCAGTATTTT.

The chain employs TRBV7-2 and TRBJ2-1; 7 nucleotides line up with TRBD2. Germline CDR1 reads SGHTA; CDR2 reads FQGNSA. With V trimmed by 2 bases and J by 5 bases, 6 bases remained unmatched. The CDR3 totals 15 residues. CDR3 region: CASSLYGRRNNEQFF. CDR3 bases: TGTGCCAGCAGCTTATACGGGAGGAGGAACAATGAGCAGTTCTTC.

This chain links TRBV6-6 with TRBJ2-7, with 11 bases matching TRBD1. Trimming removed 2 bases from V and 5 bases from J; junction bases left unmatched: 8. CDR3 length: 16 residues. Germline V lookup: CDR1 MNHNY, CDR2 SVGAGI (reference sequence). CDR3: CASSYRGQGAKNEQYF. CDR3 nucleotides: TGTGCCAGCAGTTACCGCGGACAGGGGGCGAAAAACGAGCAGTACTTC.

This clone was counted only a few times. V usage is TRBV27 and J usage is TRBJ2-2, with 11 positions matching TRBD1. Germline loops: CDR1 MNHEY, CDR2 SMNVEV (reference sequence). The CDR3 runs 16 residues. With V trimmed by 2 bases and J by 1 base, 0 bases remained unmatched. For the CDR3, the DNA is TGTGCCAGCAGTTTAGGGACAGGGGGGAACACCGGGGAGCTGTTTTTT. It is translated as CASSLGTGGNTGELFF.

This clone appeared once. This chain joins TRBV10-3 and TRBJ2-7; 7 bases align to TRBD2. CDR1 and CDR2 (germline): ENHRY, SYGVKD. This CDR3 region has 14 residues. Germline trimming cut 3 bases from V and 5 bases from J; bases unmatched to any gene: 7. For the CDR3, the DNA is TGTGCCATCAGTGATAGGGAGGGGCGGCACGAGCAGTACTTC. It translates to CAISDREGRHEQYF.

In DNA form, the CDR3 reads TGTGCCAGCAGTGACTGGACAGCGGTTTTAGATACGCAGTATTTT. It specifies CASSDWTAVLDTQYF. This chain uses TRBV25-1 with TRBJ2-3; maybe TRBD1 (6 bases). Trimming removed 3 bases from V and 5 bases from J, with 15 bases in between. In germline, CDR1 is MGHDK, CDR2 SYGVNS. The CDR3 contains 15 residues. Supplemented by reference TRBV25-1 and TRBJ2-3, the full variable domain reads EADIYQTPRYLVIGTGKKITLECSQTMGHDKMYWYQQDPGMELHLIHYSYGVNSTEKGDLSSESTVSRIRTEHFPLTLESARPSHTSQYLCASSDWTAVLDTQYFGPGTRLTVL.

This clone showed up just a few times. This chain joins TRBV27 and TRBJ2-7; 11 bases match TRBD1. CDR1 is MNHEY, CDR2 SMNVEV, per germline (reference sequence). CDR3 length: 16 residues. Germline trimming cut 0 bases from V and 2 bases from J; bases unmatched to any gene: 3. CDR3 sequence reads: CASSLSVGQGAYEQYF. The CDR3 region has the DNA TGTGCCAGCAGTTTATCGGTGGGACAGGGGGCCTACGAGCAGTACTTC.

J is TRBJ1-5 and V is TRBV28; D call uncertain. Germline assignment: CDR1 MDHEN and CDR2 SYDVKM. The CDR3 has 15 amino acids. V lost 7 bases, J lost 1 base, and 14 bases lay in between. The CDR3 coding sequence is TGTGCCAGCATCTTGGGAGCCGCAAGCAATCAGCCCCAGCATTTT. This gives the protein CASILGAASNQPQHF.

The chain links TRBV2 to TRBJ2-2, with 7 bases aligning to TRBD1. The J segment lost 12 bases and the V segment lost 1 base, leaving 5 bases of the junction unmatched. The CDR3 spans 13 residues. Germline assignment: CDR1 SNHLY and CDR2 FYNNEI. The CDR3 loop is CASSEDRGSQLFF. The DNA for the CDR3 is TGTGCCAGCAGTGAAGACAGGGGATCGCAGCTGTTTTTT.

CDR3: CASSLGGRYTDTQYF. CDR3 coding DNA: TGCGCCAGCAGCTTGGGCGGGAGGTACACAGATACGCAGTATTTT. The chain recombines TRBV5-1 with TRBJ2-3, with TRBD2 matching over 8 bases. CDR1 and CDR2 from the germline V gene are SGHRS and YFSETQ. V was pared by 0 bases and J by 2 bases, with 2 bases of the junction left unmatched. The CDR3 is 15 residues long.

This clone was detected only a few times. CDR3 DNA sequence: TGTGCCAGCAGCCCCGGACAGGGGATGTTGGCTGAAGCTTTCTTT. Amino acid sequence: CASSPGQGMLAEAFF. The chain recombines TRBV7-9 with TRBJ1-1; 9 bases align to TRBD1. V was clipped by 5 bases and J by 6 bases; unmatched bases: 10. Germline CDR1 is SEHNR and CDR2 is FQNEAQ (reference sequence). CDR3 length: 15 residues.

The rearrangement uses TRBV5-5 and TRBJ1-5, with 10 bases identical to TRBD1. This CDR3 is built from 16 residues. V was clipped by 4 bases and J by 1 base; unmatched bases: 5. Germline loops: CDR1 SGHKS, CDR2 YYEKEE (reference sequence). CDR3 sequence reads: CASSHRQGASNQPQHF. The DNA of the CDR3 is TGTGCCAGCAGCCACAGACAGGGGGCAAGCAATCAGCCCCAGCATTTT.

The chain recombines TRBV30 with TRBJ1-3, with 8 bases aligning to TRBD1. The CDR3 is made up of 16 amino acids. Trimming cost V 1 base and J 0 bases; bases outside gene matches: 5. Germline-derived CDR1 and CDR2 are GTSNPN and SVGIG (reference sequence). CDR3 nucleotide sequence: TGTGCCTGGAGTGCCGGACAGGGACCCTCTGGAAACACCATATATTTT. Residues: CAWSAGQGPSGNTIYF.

The chain uses TRBV13 and TRBJ2-3, with 8 bases lining up with TRBD1. The CDR3 contains 16 residues. V was clipped by 0 bases and J by 3 bases; unmatched bases: 5. CDR1 is PRHDT, CDR2 FYEKMQ, per germline (reference sequence). For the CDR3, the DNA is TGTGCCAGCAGCTTAGGCATGGGACAGGTAACAGATACGCAGTATTTT. The encoded protein is CASSLGMGQVTDTQYF.